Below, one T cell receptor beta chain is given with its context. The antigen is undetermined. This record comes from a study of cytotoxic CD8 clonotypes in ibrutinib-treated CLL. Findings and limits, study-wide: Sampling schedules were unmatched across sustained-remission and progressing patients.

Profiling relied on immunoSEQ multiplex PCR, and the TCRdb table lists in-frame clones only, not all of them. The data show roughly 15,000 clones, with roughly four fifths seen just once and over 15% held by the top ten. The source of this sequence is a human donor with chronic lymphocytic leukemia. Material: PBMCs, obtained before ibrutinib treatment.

CDR3 in amino acids: CASSPTSGSSYNEQFF. The CDR3, as DNA: TGTGCCAGCAGCCCCACTAGCGGGAGCTCCTACAATGAGCAGTTCTTC. The chain is built from TRBV7-9 and TRBJ2-1, with 11 bases matching TRBD2. J was trimmed by 0 bases and V by 5 bases; bases with no gene match: 3. The CDR3 length is 16 residues. Germline CDR1 SEHNR, CDR2 FQNEAQ (reference sequence). The complete variable domain, with remaining parts taken from reference TRBV7-9 and TRBJ2-1, reads DTGVSQNPRHKITKRGQNVTFRCDPISEHNRLYWYRQTLGQGPEFLTYFQNEAQLEKSRLLSDRFSAERPKGSFSTLEIQRTEQGDSAMYLCASSPTSGSSYNEQFFGPGTRLTVL.